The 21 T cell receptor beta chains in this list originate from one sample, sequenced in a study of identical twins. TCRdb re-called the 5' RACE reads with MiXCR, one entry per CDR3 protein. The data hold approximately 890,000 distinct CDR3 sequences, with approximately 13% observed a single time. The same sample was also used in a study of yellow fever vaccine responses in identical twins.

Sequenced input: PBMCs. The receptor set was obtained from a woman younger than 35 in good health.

The chain's CDR3 is CASKGSGWSEQFF. CDR3 bases: TGTGCCAGTAAGGGGAGTGGGTGGTCTGAGCAGTTCTTC. V gene TRBV19 combines with J gene TRBJ2-1, with D possibly being TRBD1 or TRBD2 (5 bases each). Germline assignment: CDR1 LNHDA and CDR2 SQIVND (reference sequence). Trimming pared 7 bases from V and 9 bases from J, leaving 16 bases between. This CDR3 is built from 13 residues.

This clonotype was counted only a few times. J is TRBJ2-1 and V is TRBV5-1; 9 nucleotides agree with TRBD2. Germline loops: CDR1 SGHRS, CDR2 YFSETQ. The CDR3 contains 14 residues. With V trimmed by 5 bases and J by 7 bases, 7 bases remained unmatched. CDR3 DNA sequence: TGCGCCAGCAGGCACGCTAGCGGGGAGAATGAGCAGTTCTTC. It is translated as CASRHASGENEQFF. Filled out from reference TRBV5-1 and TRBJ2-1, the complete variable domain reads KAGVTQTPRYLIKTRGQQVTLSCSPISGHRSVSWYQQTPGQGLQFLFEYFSETQRNKGNFPGRFSGRQFSNSRSEMNVSTLELGDSALYLCASRHASGENEQFFGPGTRLTVL.

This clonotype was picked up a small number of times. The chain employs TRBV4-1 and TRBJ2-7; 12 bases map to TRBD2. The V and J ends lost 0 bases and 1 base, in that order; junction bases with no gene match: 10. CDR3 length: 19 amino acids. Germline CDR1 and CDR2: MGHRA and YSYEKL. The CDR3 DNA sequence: TGCGCCAGCAGCCAAGAAAGGGCGAAGACTAGCGGGAGTTCCTACGAGCAGTACTTC. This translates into CASSQERAKTSGSSYEQYF.

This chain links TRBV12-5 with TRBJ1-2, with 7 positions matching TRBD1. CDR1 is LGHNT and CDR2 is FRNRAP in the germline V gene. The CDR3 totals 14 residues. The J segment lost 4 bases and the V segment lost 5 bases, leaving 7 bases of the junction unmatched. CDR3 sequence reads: CASGPGTAPYGYTF. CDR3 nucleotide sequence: TGTGCTAGTGGTCCCGGGACAGCACCCTATGGCTACACCTTC.

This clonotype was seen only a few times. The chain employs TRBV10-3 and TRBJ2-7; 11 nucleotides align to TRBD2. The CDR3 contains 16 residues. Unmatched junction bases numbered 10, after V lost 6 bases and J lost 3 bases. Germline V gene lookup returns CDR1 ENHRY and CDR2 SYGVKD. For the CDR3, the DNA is TGTGCCATCAGGGAAACGACTAGCGGGACGAGCTACGAGCAGTACTTC. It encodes CAIRETTSGTSYEQYF.

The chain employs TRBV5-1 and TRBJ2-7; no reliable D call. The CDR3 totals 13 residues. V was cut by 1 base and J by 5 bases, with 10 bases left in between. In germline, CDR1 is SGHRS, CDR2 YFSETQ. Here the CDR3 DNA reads TGCGCCAGCAGCTTGCCCCAACCGGACGAGCAGTACGTC. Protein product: CASSLPQPDEQYV.

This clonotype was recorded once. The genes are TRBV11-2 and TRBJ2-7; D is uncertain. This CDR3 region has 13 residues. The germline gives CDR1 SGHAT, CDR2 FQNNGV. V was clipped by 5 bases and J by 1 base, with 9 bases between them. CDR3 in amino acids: CASSPSRSYEQYV. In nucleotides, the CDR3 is TGTGCCAGCAGCCCATCGAGGTCCTACGAGCAGTACGTC.

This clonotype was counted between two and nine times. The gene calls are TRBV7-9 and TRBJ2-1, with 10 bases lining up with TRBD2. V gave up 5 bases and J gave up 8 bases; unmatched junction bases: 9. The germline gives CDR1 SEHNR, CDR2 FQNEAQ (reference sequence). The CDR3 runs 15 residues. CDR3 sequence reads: CASSLWASGSDEQFF. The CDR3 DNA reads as TGTGCCAGCAGCCTATGGGCTAGCGGGAGTGATGAGCAGTTCTTC. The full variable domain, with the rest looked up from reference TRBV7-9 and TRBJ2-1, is DTGVSQNPRHKITKRGQNVTFRCDPISEHNRLYWYRQTLGQGPEFLTYFQNEAQLEKSRLLSDRFSAERPKGSFSTLEIQRTEQGDSAMYLCASSLWASGSDEQFFGPGTRLTVL.

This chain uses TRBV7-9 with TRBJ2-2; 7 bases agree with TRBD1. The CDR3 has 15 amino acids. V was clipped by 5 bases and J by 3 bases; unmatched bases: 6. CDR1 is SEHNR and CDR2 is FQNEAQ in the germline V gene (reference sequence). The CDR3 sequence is CASSRLGQDTGELFF. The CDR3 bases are TGTGCCAGCAGCCGCCTAGGACAGGACACCGGGGAGCTGTTTTTT.

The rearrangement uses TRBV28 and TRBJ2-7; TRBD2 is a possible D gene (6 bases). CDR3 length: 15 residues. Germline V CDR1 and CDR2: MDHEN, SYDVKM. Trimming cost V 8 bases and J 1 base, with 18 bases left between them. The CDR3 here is CASHELGGTSYEQYF. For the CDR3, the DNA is TGTGCCAGCCACGAGCTGGGGGGTACTTCCTACGAGCAGTACTTC. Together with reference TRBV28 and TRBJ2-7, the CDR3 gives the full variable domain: DVKVTQSSRYLVKRTGEKVFLECVQDMDHENMFWYRQDPGLGLRLIYFSYDVKMKEKGDIPEGYSVSREKKERFSLILESASTNQTSMYLCASHELGGTSYEQYFGPGTRLTVT.

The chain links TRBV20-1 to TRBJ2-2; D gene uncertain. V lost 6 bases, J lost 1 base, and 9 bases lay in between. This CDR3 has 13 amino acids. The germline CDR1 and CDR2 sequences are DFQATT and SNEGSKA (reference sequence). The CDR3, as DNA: TGCAGTGCCCCTACGTTGAACACCGGGGAGCTGTTTTTT. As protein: CSAPTLNTGELFF.

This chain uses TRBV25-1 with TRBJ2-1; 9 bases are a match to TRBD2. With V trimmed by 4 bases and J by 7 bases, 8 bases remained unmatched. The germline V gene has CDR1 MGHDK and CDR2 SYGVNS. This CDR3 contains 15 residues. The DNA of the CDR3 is TGTGCCAGCAGTGGGTCTAGCGGGACGGGAAATGAGCAGTTCTTC. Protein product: CASSGSSGTGNEQFF.

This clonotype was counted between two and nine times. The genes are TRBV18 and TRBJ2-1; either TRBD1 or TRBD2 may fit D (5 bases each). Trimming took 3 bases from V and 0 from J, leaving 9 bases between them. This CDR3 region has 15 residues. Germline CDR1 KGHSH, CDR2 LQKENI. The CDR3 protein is CASSPGTRSYNEQFF. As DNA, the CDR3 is TGTGCCAGCTCACCCGGGACCCGCTCCTACAATGAGCAGTTCTTC.

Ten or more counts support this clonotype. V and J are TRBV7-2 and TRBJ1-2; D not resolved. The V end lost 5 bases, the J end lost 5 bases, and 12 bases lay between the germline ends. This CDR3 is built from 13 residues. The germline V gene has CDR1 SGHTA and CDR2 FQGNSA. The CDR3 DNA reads TGTGCCAGCAGCCCCGAGACCGATTATGGCTACACCTTC. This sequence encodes CASSPETDYGYTF.

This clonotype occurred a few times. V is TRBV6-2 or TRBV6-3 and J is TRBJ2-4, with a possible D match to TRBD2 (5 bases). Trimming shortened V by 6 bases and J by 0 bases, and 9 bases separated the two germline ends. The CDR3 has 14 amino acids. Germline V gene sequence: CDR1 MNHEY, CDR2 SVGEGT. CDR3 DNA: TGTGCCAGCAGCGGACTGATAGCCAAAAACATTCAGTACTTC. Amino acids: CASSGLIAKNIQYF.

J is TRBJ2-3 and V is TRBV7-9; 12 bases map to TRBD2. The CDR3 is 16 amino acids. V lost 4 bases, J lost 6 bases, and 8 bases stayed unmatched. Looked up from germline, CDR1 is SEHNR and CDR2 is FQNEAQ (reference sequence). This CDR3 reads CASSSNLAGGMDTQYF. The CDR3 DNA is TGTGCCAGCAGCTCCAATCTAGCGGGAGGGATGGATACGCAGTATTTT.

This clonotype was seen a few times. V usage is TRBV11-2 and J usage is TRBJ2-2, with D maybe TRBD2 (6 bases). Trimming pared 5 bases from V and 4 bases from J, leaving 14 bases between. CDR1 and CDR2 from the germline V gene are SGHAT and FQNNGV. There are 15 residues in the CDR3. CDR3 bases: TGTGCCAGCAGCCAGGGACTGCTGGGCACCGGGGAGCTGTTTTTT. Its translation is CASSQGLLGTGELFF. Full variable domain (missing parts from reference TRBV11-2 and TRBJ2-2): EAGVAQSPRYKIIEKRQSVAFWCNPISGHATLYWYQQILGQGPKLLIQFQNNGVVDDSQLPKDRFSAERLKGVDSTLKIQPAKLEDSAVYLCASSQGLLGTGELFFGEGSRLTVL.

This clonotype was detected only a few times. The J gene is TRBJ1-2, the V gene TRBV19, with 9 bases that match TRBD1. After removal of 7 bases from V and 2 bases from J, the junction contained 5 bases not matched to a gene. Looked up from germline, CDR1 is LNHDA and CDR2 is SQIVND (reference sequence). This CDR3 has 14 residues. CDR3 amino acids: CASTPGTGNYGYTF. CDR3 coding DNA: TGTGCCAGTACCCCTGGGACAGGGAACTATGGCTACACCTTC.

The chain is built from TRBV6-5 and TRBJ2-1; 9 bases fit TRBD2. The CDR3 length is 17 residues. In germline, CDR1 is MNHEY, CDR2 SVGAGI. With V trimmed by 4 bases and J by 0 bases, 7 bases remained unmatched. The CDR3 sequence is CASSSLTSGYSYNEQFF. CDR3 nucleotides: TGTGCCAGCAGTTCCTTGACTAGCGGTTACTCCTACAATGAGCAGTTCTTC.

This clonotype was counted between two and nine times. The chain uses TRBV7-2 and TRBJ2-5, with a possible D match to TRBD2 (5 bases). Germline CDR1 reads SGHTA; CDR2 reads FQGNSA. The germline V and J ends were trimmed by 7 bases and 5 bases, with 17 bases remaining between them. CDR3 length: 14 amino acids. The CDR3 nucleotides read TGTGCCAGCACGGCCCGGGGTTCGTCGGAGACCCAGTACTTC. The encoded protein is CASTARGSSETQYF.

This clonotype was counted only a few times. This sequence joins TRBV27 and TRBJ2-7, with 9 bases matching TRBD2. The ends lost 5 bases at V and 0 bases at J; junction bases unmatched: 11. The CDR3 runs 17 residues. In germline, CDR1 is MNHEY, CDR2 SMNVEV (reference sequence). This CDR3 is CASSNSVSGSRSYEQYF. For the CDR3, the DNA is TGTGCCAGCAGTAACAGCGTTAGCGGGAGCCGCTCCTACGAGCAGTACTTC.